Listed here are 14 T cell receptor beta chains from one sample, sequenced in a study of T cell responses to AZD1222 COVID-19 vaccine. The table came from immunoSEQ multiplex PCR; TCRdb's copy has only in-frame clones and leaves some out. The top ten hold about 2.2% of the sample, which has tens of thousands of clones, under 90% seen once. Specimen: peripheral blood, collected on day 0 of AZD1222 vaccination. These receptors all come from an adult in good health.

Comments on this clone: The junction shows a germline mismatch at one end, possibly a read error. The chain uses TRBV5-6 and TRBJ2-1; D gene unclear. This CDR3 has 12 amino acids. Germline-derived CDR1 and CDR2 are SGHDT and YYEEEE. The CDR3 sequence is CASSFLTNGQFF. The CDR3 DNA is TGTGCCAGCAGCTTTCTCACGAATGGGCAGTTCTTC.

The V call is TRBV6-4, the J call TRBJ1-5, with D unclear. The germline CDR1 and CDR2 sequences are MRHNA and SNTAGT. There are 15 residues in the CDR3. The V gene lost 8 bases and the J gene lost 2 bases, with 16 bases spanning the gap. CDR3 DNA: TGTGCCAGCTCCGAGGACGCCGGCGGCAATCAGCCCCAGCATTTT. Translating gives CASSEDAGGNQPQHF.

The rearrangement links TRBV19 to TRBJ2-7; the match to TRBD2 covers 7 bases. The CDR3 is made up of 15 amino acids. With 1 base clipped from V and 4 bases from J, the junction kept 7 bases outside the gene matches. Germline V lookup: CDR1 LNHDA, CDR2 SQIVND (reference sequence). The CDR3, as DNA: TGTGCCAGTAGTATAGGGGACTATCCTCCGTACGAGCAGTACTTC. This encodes CASSIGDYPPYEQYF.

This chain connects TRBV5-1 to TRBJ1-1, with 8 bases lining up with TRBD1. The germline V gene encodes CDR1 SGHRS and CDR2 YFSETQ. The CDR3 runs 13 residues. Trimming at V came to 3 bases and at J to 6 bases, leaving 4 bases not matched to a gene. The CDR3 DNA sequence: TGCGCCAGCAGCTGGACAGGGCAAGCTGAAGCTTTCTTT. Its protein product is CASSWTGQAEAFF.

CDR3 DNA sequence: TGCAGCGTCCCGGGACAGGGCTTCACAGATACGCAGTATTTT. Translating it yields CSVPGQGFTDTQYF. The gene calls are TRBV29-1 and TRBJ2-3, with 9 nucleotides matching TRBD1. Germline-derived CDR1 and CDR2 are SQVTM and ANQGSEA. This CDR3 comprises 14 residues. Unmatched junction bases numbered 6, after V lost 6 bases and J lost 2 bases.

The CDR3 sequence is CASSFGGSEAFF. The CDR3 DNA is TGTGCCAGCAGCTTCGGGGGTTCTGAAGCTTTCTTT. The chain carries TRBV11-2 and TRBJ1-1; TRBD1 is a possible D gene (5 bases). V lost 3 bases and J 6 bases, leaving 8 bases between the germline ends. CDR1 and CDR2 (germline): SGHAT, FQNNGV. CDR3 length: 12 residues. The full variable domain, rest sourced from reference TRBV11-2 and TRBJ1-1, is EAGVAQSPRYKIIEKRQSVAFWCNPISGHATLYWYQQILGQGPKLLIQFQNNGVVDDSQLPKDRFSAERLKGVDSTLKIQPAKLEDSAVYLCASSFGGSEAFFGQGTRLTVV.

The chain recombines TRBV19 with TRBJ1-5, with a weak D call TRBD1 (5 bases). Germline CDR1 LNHDA, CDR2 SQIVND (reference sequence). Trimming cost V 1 base and J 2 bases, with 15 bases left between them. The length of the CDR3 is 17 residues. CDR3: CASSIVGLGEGNQPQHF. The DNA of the CDR3 is TGTGCCAGTAGTATAGTTGGCCTGGGGGAGGGCAATCAGCCCCAGCATTTT.

The V gene is TRBV7-2, the J gene TRBJ1-6; 7 bases align to TRBD1. Trimming took 0 bases from V and 12 from J; bases not matched to a gene: 11. The V gene's germline CDR1 is SGHTA and CDR2 FQGNSA. The CDR3 totals 16 residues. CDR3 sequence (DNA): TGTGCCAGCAGCTTAGCCCTAGGACAGGCCCAAAGACCCCTCCACTTT. Translation gives CASSLALGQAQRPLHF. The entire variable domain, with the rest obtained from reference TRBV7-2 and TRBJ1-6, is as follows: GAGVSQSPSNKVTEKGKDVELRCDPISGHTALYWYRQSLGQGLEFLIYFQGNSAPDKSGLPSDRFSAERTGGSVSTLTIQRTQQEDSAVYLCASSLALGQAQRPLHFGNGTRLTVT.

This clone was counted a single time. The chain couples TRBV4-2 to TRBJ2-5; 11 nucleotides align to TRBD2. Germline CDR1 reads LGHNA; CDR2 reads YNFKEQ. Losses at the gene ends were 4 bases for V and 3 bases for J; bases not matched to a gene: 4. This CDR3 is built from 15 residues. CDR3 coding DNA: TGTGCCAGCAGCCGACAGACTAGCGGGGAAGAGACCCAGTACTTC. Its protein product is CASSRQTSGEETQYF.

The rearrangement links TRBV18 to TRBJ1-2; unclear D gene. This CDR3 has 13 amino acids. Trimming took 1 base from V and 3 from J, leaving 6 bases between them. Germline-derived CDR1 and CDR2 are KGHSH and LQKENI. CDR3: CASSPQGDYGYTF. The CDR3, as DNA: TGTGCCAGCTCACCACAGGGTGACTATGGCTACACCTTC. Using reference TRBV18 and TRBJ1-2 for the parts outside the CDR3, the full variable domain is NAGVMQNPRHLVRRRGQEARLRCSPMKGHSHVYWYRQLPEEGLKFMVYLQKENIIDESGMPKERFSAEFPKEGPSILRIQQVVRGDSAAYFCASSPQGDYGYTFGSGTRLTVV.

V usage is TRBV4-2 and J usage is TRBJ1-5; no reliable D call. The CDR3 contains 13 residues. V lost 1 base to trimming and J lost 4 bases, with 5 bases between them. Germline-derived CDR1 and CDR2 are LGHNA and YNFKEQ. The CDR3 DNA sequence: TGTGCCAGCAGCCAAGGCAGAAATCAGCCCCAGCATTTT. Translated: CASSQGRNQPQHF.

V is TRBV2 and J is TRBJ1-1; TRBD1 aligns across 12 bases. In germline, CDR1 is SNHLY, CDR2 FYNNEI. This CDR3 has 13 amino acids. The J segment lost 7 bases and the V segment lost 6 bases, leaving 3 bases of the junction unmatched. The CDR3 nucleotides read TGTGCCAGCAGGGGACAGGGGGCCGGTGAAGCTTTCTTT. It codes for CASRGQGAGEAFF.

The chain uses TRBV9 and TRBJ2-1, with 16 bases fitting TRBD2. The CDR3 spans 19 residues. The germline CDR1 and CDR2 sequences are SGDLS and YYNGEE. Trimming took 4 bases from V and 5 from J; bases not matched to a gene: 12. CDR3 in amino acids: CASSISGLAGGPRDNEQFF. The CDR3 nucleotides read TGTGCCAGCAGCATCTCGGGACTAGCGGGAGGGCCTAGGGACAATGAGCAGTTCTTC.

The chain is built from TRBV5-1 and TRBJ1-1, with D maybe TRBD1 (5 bases). The V and J ends lost 3 bases and 6 bases respectively, with 15 bases between them. The CDR3 consists of 14 residues. Germline V CDR1 and CDR2: SGHRS, YFSETQ. The CDR3 bases are TGCGCCAGCAGCTACGGGGGTAACCTCCCTGAAGCTTTCTTT. Translated: CASSYGGNLPEAFF.